A single sample is the source of the 14 T cell receptor beta chains below, sequenced in a study of blood T cell repertoires in COVID-19. Repertoires were generated with immunoSEQ multiplex PCR, while TCRdb's copy carries only in-frame clones and drops some. The profile shows almost 400,000 clones, roughly 89% of them singletons. The sample comprised PBMCs or T cells enriched from blood (not recorded which). The receptor source for this set is a woman under 40 who had recovered from COVID-19.

The CDR3 is CSVDEHAPRYGYTF. CDR3 coding DNA: TGCAGCGTTGACGAGCATGCCCCTCGGTATGGCTACACCTTC. The V and J genes are TRBV29-1 and TRBJ1-2, with D unclear. The V and J ends lost 3 bases and 5 bases respectively, with 16 bases between them. The CDR3 has 14 residues. The germline V gene has CDR1 SQVTM and CDR2 ANQGSEA.

The DNA of the CDR3 is TGTGCCAGCAGCCCGGGCGGGACGTCCATGAACACTGAAGCTTTCTTT. This translates into CASSPGGTSMNTEAFF. V and J are TRBV7-8 and TRBJ1-1, with a tentative D call TRBD1 (5 bases). Germline CDR1 is SGHVS and CDR2 is FQNEAQ. The CDR3 length is 16 residues. V was cut by 5 bases and J by 0 bases, with 16 bases left in between.

The chain is built from TRBV15 and TRBJ2-7; D remains ambiguous. Between the trimmed V and J ends, which lost 8 bases and 6 bases, there was a span of 14 bases. The CDR3 spans 12 residues. Germline V CDR1 and CDR2: LNHNV, YYDKDF (reference sequence). This chain's CDR3 is CATAPGSREQYF. In DNA, the CDR3 is TGTGCCACCGCCCCCGGTAGCCGCGAGCAGTACTTC.

This chain joins TRBV10-3 and TRBJ1-1; the D is unclear. Trimming stripped 6 bases from V and 1 base from J, with 6 bases between. The germline gives CDR1 ENHRY, CDR2 SYGVKD. This CDR3 has 12 residues. CDR3 sequence (DNA): TGTGCCATCAGAACATCGAACACTGAAGCTTTCTTT. Its translation is CAIRTSNTEAFF.

V and J are TRBV9 and TRBJ1-3; a weak D match, TRBD1 (6 bases). This CDR3 region has 15 residues. Trimming took 4 bases from V and 4 from J, leaving 15 bases between them. Germline CDR1 SGDLS, CDR2 YYNGEE. For the CDR3, the DNA is TGTGCCAGCAGCCCCACCGCGGACAGCGGAAACACCATATATTTT. Translated, it gives CASSPTADSGNTIYF.

The chain uses TRBV5-8 and TRBJ2-1; D is perhaps TRBD2 (6 bases). The germline V gene encodes CDR1 SGHTS and CDR2 YDEGEE. V lost 0 bases to trimming and J lost 4 bases, with 11 bases between them. The CDR3 has 15 amino acids. CDR3 amino acids: CASSLEASEYNEQFF. The DNA of the CDR3 is TGTGCCAGCAGCTTGGAGGCTAGCGAGTACAATGAGCAGTTCTTC.

V usage is TRBV19 and J usage is TRBJ2-7; perhaps TRBD1 as D (6 bases). This CDR3 is 14 amino acids long. V was trimmed by 3 bases and J by 1 base, leaving 10 bases between them. Per germline, CDR1 LNHDA and CDR2 SQIVND (reference sequence). CDR3 in DNA: TGTGCCAGTAGTATCTCTCAGGGGTCCTACGAGCAGTACTTC. Translation gives CASSISQGSYEQYF. The full variable domain, with the rest looked up from reference TRBV19 and TRBJ2-7, is DGGITQSPKYLFRKEGQNVTLSCEQNLNHDAMYWYRQDPGQGLRLIYYSQIVNDFQKGDIAEGYSVSREKKESFPLTVTSAQKNPTAFYLCASSISQGSYEQYFGPGTRLTVT.

The chain employs TRBV4-2 and TRBJ1-1; no definite D call. The germline gives CDR1 LGHNA, CDR2 YNFKEQ. The CDR3 extends over 14 amino acids. V was shortened by 0 bases and J by 0 bases, with 5 bases between the two germline ends. The DNA of the CDR3 is TGTGCCAGCAGCCAAGATCGTGTGAACACTGAAGCTTTCTTT. It codes for CASSQDRVNTEAFF.

The CDR3 is CASSPGGEQYF. The CDR3 DNA reads as TGTGCCAGCAGCCCCGGGGGCGAGCAGTACTTC. The genes are TRBV12-3 or TRBV12-4 and TRBJ2-7; TRBD2 is a possible D gene (6 bases). The CDR3 sequence is 11 residues long. Trimming cost V 6 bases and J 6 bases, with 9 bases left between them.

This sequence joins TRBV10-3 and TRBJ2-3, with TRBD2 as a possible D gene (6 bases). CDR3 length: 18 amino acids. V lost 4 bases to trimming and J lost 2 bases, with 22 bases between them. Germline V CDR1 and CDR2: ENHRY, SYGVKD. The CDR3 loop reads CAISGGLVAGPATDTQYF. CDR3 DNA: TGTGCCATCAGTGGCGGTTTGGTGGCGGGACCTGCCACAGATACGCAGTATTTT.

The rearrangement uses TRBV18 and TRBJ1-1; D is possibly TRBD1 (5 bases). This CDR3 has 14 residues. Germline assignment: CDR1 KGHSH and CDR2 LQKENI. V was clipped by 5 bases and J by 1 base, with 11 bases between them. This chain's CDR3 is CASSKTQGNTEAFF. The CDR3 DNA sequence: TGTGCCAGCTCAAAGACTCAGGGGAACACTGAAGCTTTCTTT.

The V call is TRBV6-2 or TRBV6-3, the J call TRBJ1-1; no reliable D call. There are 16 residues in the CDR3. Germline V gene lookup returns CDR1 MNHEY and CDR2 SVGEGT. Trimming shortened V by 5 bases and J by 7 bases, and 23 bases separated the two germline ends. CDR3 coding DNA: TGTGCCAGCAGTCCCGCGTGGAGGGCCCTCCGTAGTGAAGCTTTCTTT. Protein sequence: CASSPAWRALRSEAFF.

The chain combines TRBV27 with TRBJ2-3; TRBD2 matches 8 bases. Looked up from germline, CDR1 is MNHEY and CDR2 is SMNVEV (reference sequence). J lost 0 bases, V lost 5 bases, and 4 bases had no gene match. This CDR3 is built from 15 residues. CDR3 DNA: TGTGCCAGCAGTCCGGGACTAGTAAGCACAGATACGCAGTATTTT. Translating it yields CASSPGLVSTDTQYF.

About this clone itself: The sample contains more than one DNA sequence encoding this CDR3. The J gene is TRBJ2-3, the V gene TRBV5-1; D gene ambiguous. Trimming removed 0 bases at V and 6 bases at J, with 5 bases between. CDR3 length: 12 amino acids. Germline values: CDR1 SGHRS, CDR2 YFSETQ. This CDR3 reads CASSLVSDTQYF. CDR3 bases: TGCGCCAGCAGCTTGGTCTCCGATACGCAGTATTTT.